The subject of this entry is one T cell receptor beta chain. This specimen comes from a study of preoperative IRX-2 immunotherapy in early breast cancer. The treatment denotes: preoperative locoregional IRX-2 cytokine immunotherapy. Preoperative locoregional IRX-2 cytokine immunotherapy was tested in the phase Ib source study. Trimming shortened V by 5 bases and J by 2 bases, and 14 bases separated the two germline ends. Germline V lookup: CDR1 GTSNPN, CDR2 SVGIG (reference sequence). This CDR3 spans 14 amino acids. The table came from immunoSEQ multiplex PCR; TCRdb's copy has only in-frame clones and leaves some out. This sample has around 57,000 clones, with around 94% found just once.

The sample was acquired from a patient treated with IRX-2 immunotherapy. The V gene is TRBV30, the J gene TRBJ2-3; D is undetermined. This TCR was recovered from a human donor with breast cancer. The CDR3 DNA sequence: TGTGCCTGGGGGGAACGGCAGCTCACAGATACGCAGTATTTT. This gives the protein CAWGERQLTDTQYF.